The rows below give T cell receptor beta chains drawn from one sample of a study of early T cells in non-severe SARS-CoV-2 infection. In TCRdb, the 5' RACE reads were re-called with MiXCR into one record per CDR3 protein. The table lists 55,000 to 80,000 distinct CDR3 sequences, roughly 10% of them singletons. Input material: whole blood. The receptors shown here come from an adult who was a healthcare worker with PCR-confirmed SARS-CoV-2 infection or an uninfected control (not recorded which). Each CDR3 is given with its conserved first and last residue. Fields, in order: CDR3 DNA, CDR3 protein, D gene, J gene, clone size, V gene. A D gene is named only where the DNA matches it firmly. Size values are once, few and many counts, or a class for expanded clones, and some rows have none.

CDR3 DNA: TGTGCCAGCAGTCCCACGAACACCGGGGAGCTGTTTTTT
CDR3 protein: CASSPTNTGELFF
D gene: NA
J gene: TRBJ2-2
clone size: NA
V gene: TRBV11-2

CDR3 DNA: TGTGCCAGCAGCCGTCAAGGGGGAGAGGGCAGGGCCACTGAAGCTTTCTTT
CDR3 protein: CASSRQGGEGRATEAFF
D gene: NA
J gene: TRBJ1-1
clone size: many
V gene: TRBV3-1

CDR3 DNA: TGTGCCAGCAATAATCCGGACAGCCATGGCTACACCTTC
CDR3 protein: CASNNPDSHGYTF
D gene: NA
J gene: TRBJ1-2
clone size: many
V gene: TRBV7-9

CDR3 DNA: TGTGCCTGGAGCCCCGCACCGGGAGCGAACACTGAAGCTTTCTTT
CDR3 protein: CAWSPAPGANTEAFF
D gene: NA
J gene: TRBJ1-1
clone size: NA
V gene: TRBV30

CDR3 DNA: TGCGCCAGCAGCTCGGGACTAGCGGGAGTCGAGCAGTACTTC
CDR3 protein: CASSSGLAGVEQYF
D gene: TRBD2
J gene: TRBJ2-7
clone size: many
V gene: TRBV5-1

CDR3 DNA: TGTGCCAGCAGCTGGGGGGGTCGGGAAGCTTTCTTT
CDR3 protein: CASSWGGREAFF
D gene: NA
J gene: TRBJ1-1
clone size: many
V gene: TRBV5-4

CDR3 DNA: TGTGCCAGCAGTCTTGACAGTTCGTCTGGAAACACCATATATTTT
CDR3 protein: CASSLDSSSGNTIYF
D gene: NA
J gene: TRBJ1-3
clone size: few
V gene: TRBV6-5

CDR3 DNA: TGTGCCAGCAGTGAAGGGGGCTCTGGGGCCAACGTCCTGACTTTC
CDR3 protein: CASSEGGSGANVLTF
D gene: NA
J gene: TRBJ2-6
clone size: medium-sized
V gene: TRBV6-1

CDR3 DNA: TGTGCCAGCAGCCTGACATCCGGGCCTAGAGGGGCAGATACGCAGTATTTT
CDR3 protein: CASSLTSGPRGADTQYF
D gene: NA
J gene: TRBJ2-3
clone size: many
V gene: TRBV14

CDR3 DNA: TGCAGTGCTAGCGGGACAGGTGGCTATGGCTACACCTTC
CDR3 protein: CSASGTGGYGYTF
D gene: TRBD1
J gene: TRBJ1-2
clone size: few
V gene: TRBV20-1

CDR3 DNA: TGTGCCAGCAGCCAAGATACCAGGAGGACAGATACGCAGTATTTT
CDR3 protein: CASSQDTRRTDTQYF
D gene: NA
J gene: TRBJ2-3
clone size: many
V gene: TRBV14

CDR3 DNA: TGTGCCAGCAGTTACACACGACTAGCGGGAGGGGTTGAGCAGTTCTTC
CDR3 protein: CASSYTRLAGGVEQFF
D gene: TRBD2
J gene: TRBJ2-1
clone size: many
V gene: TRBV6-5

CDR3 DNA: TGTGCCAGCAGTTTAGGCCCCCTGAATCAGCCCCAGCATTTT
CDR3 protein: CASSLGPLNQPQHF
D gene: NA
J gene: TRBJ1-5
clone size: many
V gene: TRBV6-2/TRBV6-3

CDR3 DNA: TGCGCCAGCAGCCCGGGAGGCCCCCTCTACGAGCAGTACTTC
CDR3 protein: CASSPGGPLYEQYF
D gene: TRBD2
J gene: TRBJ2-7
clone size: many
V gene: TRBV5-1

CDR3 DNA: TGCAGTGCGTTAGGGGGGATTAATGAAAAACTGTTTTTT
CDR3 protein: CSALGGINEKLFF
D gene: NA
J gene: TRBJ1-4
clone size: few
V gene: TRBV20-1

CDR3 DNA: TGTGCCAGCAGCTTGAGGGGTTCACTAGCGGGGTCCTCCCCCCCAGATACGCAGTATTTT
CDR3 protein: CASSLRGSLAGSSPPDTQYF
D gene: TRBD2
J gene: TRBJ2-3
clone size: many
V gene: TRBV5-5

CDR3 DNA: TGTGCCAGCAGGGGGGACAGTCCCTACAATGAGCAGTTCTTC
CDR3 protein: CASRGDSPYNEQFF
D gene: TRBD1
J gene: TRBJ2-1
clone size: NA
V gene: TRBV2

CDR3 DNA: TGTGCCAGCAGCCGCTCGGGACAAAGCACAGATACGCAGTATTTT
CDR3 protein: CASSRSGQSTDTQYF
D gene: NA
J gene: TRBJ2-3
clone size: many
V gene: TRBV11-2

CDR3 DNA: TGTGCCACGGCCCCGCTTTCTAGCACAGATACGCAGTATTTT
CDR3 protein: CATAPLSSTDTQYF
D gene: NA
J gene: TRBJ2-3
clone size: NA
V gene: TRBV7-9

CDR3 DNA: TGTGCCAGCAGTGCCGCCAGGGCAGGGTCCGGGGAGCTGTTTTTT
CDR3 protein: CASSAARAGSGELFF
D gene: NA
J gene: TRBJ2-2
clone size: NA
V gene: TRBV28

CDR3 DNA: TGTGCCAGCAGCGTAGTTGGACAGAACAATGAGCAGTTCTTC
CDR3 protein: CASSVVGQNNEQFF
D gene: NA
J gene: TRBJ2-1
clone size: many
V gene: TRBV9

CDR3 DNA: TGTGCCAGCAGCGCGGGGATCTACTACGAGCAGTACTTC
CDR3 protein: CASSAGIYYEQYF
D gene: NA
J gene: TRBJ2-7
clone size: medium-sized
V gene: TRBV2

CDR3 DNA: TGCAGCGTGGCAAGGGGGAAATCCTACAATGAGCAGTTCTTC
CDR3 protein: CSVARGKSYNEQFF
D gene: NA
J gene: TRBJ2-1
clone size: many
V gene: TRBV29-1

CDR3 DNA: TGTGCCAGCAGCCCAAATTCCTACCATGAGCAGTTCTTC
CDR3 protein: CASSPNSYHEQFF
D gene: NA
J gene: TRBJ2-1
clone size: few
V gene: TRBV3-1

CDR3 DNA: TGTGCTAGTGGTATCGGACTAGTCCAGAGCTCCTACAATGAGCAGTTCTTC
CDR3 protein: CASGIGLVQSSYNEQFF
D gene: TRBD2
J gene: TRBJ2-1
clone size: many
V gene: TRBV12-5

CDR3 DNA: TGTGCCAGCTCACCACCGGGCTATGGGGCAGATACGCAGTATTTT
CDR3 protein: CASSPPGYGADTQYF
D gene: NA
J gene: TRBJ2-3
clone size: NA
V gene: TRBV18

CDR3 DNA: TGTGCCAGCACCGGGACAGTCACAGATACGCAGTATTTT
CDR3 protein: CASTGTVTDTQYF
D gene: TRBD1
J gene: TRBJ2-3
clone size: NA
V gene: TRBV3-1

CDR3 DNA: TGCAGTGCTAGGGACAGGCAGAGCTCTGGAAACACCATATATTTT
CDR3 protein: CSARDRQSSGNTIYF
D gene: TRBD1
J gene: TRBJ1-3
clone size: few
V gene: TRBV20-1

CDR3 DNA: TGTGCCAGCAGCCAACGGGGGGTGGACGAGCAGTACTTC
CDR3 protein: CASSQRGVDEQYF
D gene: TRBD2
J gene: TRBJ2-7
clone size: few
V gene: TRBV3-1

CDR3 DNA: TGTGCCAGCAGTTCAGGGGGGATTAATGAAAAACTGTTTTTT
CDR3 protein: CASSSGGINEKLFF
D gene: TRBD1
J gene: TRBJ1-4
clone size: many
V gene: TRBV2

CDR3 DNA: TGTGCCAGCAGTCCTAGACTCGGACTAGCGGGGGCCATTGAGCAGTTCTTC
CDR3 protein: CASSPRLGLAGAIEQFF
D gene: TRBD2
J gene: TRBJ2-1
clone size: many
V gene: TRBV6-6

CDR3 DNA: TGTGCCAGCAGCCCGGCGGACCCATCCTACGAGCAGTACTTC
CDR3 protein: CASSPADPSYEQYF
D gene: NA
J gene: TRBJ2-7
clone size: many
V gene: TRBV9

CDR3 DNA: TGCAGTGTGCGGACAGGGAACGAGGGCTCACCCCTCCACTTT
CDR3 protein: CSVRTGNEGSPLHF
D gene: TRBD1
J gene: TRBJ1-6
clone size: many
V gene: TRBV20-1

CDR3 DNA: TGCAGTGCTAGAGATGTACAGTCTAATGAAAAACTGTTTTTT
CDR3 protein: CSARDVQSNEKLFF
D gene: NA
J gene: TRBJ1-4
clone size: many
V gene: TRBV20-1

CDR3 DNA: TGTGCCAGCAGCCCTGAGGTAGGCAGCTACAATGAGCAGTTCTTC
CDR3 protein: CASSPEVGSYNEQFF
D gene: NA
J gene: TRBJ2-1
clone size: many
V gene: TRBV6-1

CDR3 DNA: TGCGCCAGCAGCCAGGGACTTCGAGGGGTTGAGAAGTTCTTC
CDR3 protein: CASSQGLRGVEKFF
D gene: NA
J gene: TRBJ2-1
clone size: many
V gene: TRBV4-1

CDR3 DNA: TGTGCCAGCAGTTCCCCACGTAGGGGCGGGGCCGACAATGAGCAGTTCTTC
CDR3 protein: CASSSPRRGGADNEQFF
D gene: NA
J gene: TRBJ2-1
clone size: few
V gene: TRBV27

CDR3 DNA: TGCAGTGCTGCGCCTCTATTAGCGGGCCTCGGTTATGAGCAGTTCTTC
CDR3 protein: CSAAPLLAGLGYEQFF
D gene: TRBD2
J gene: TRBJ2-1
clone size: few
V gene: TRBV20-1

CDR3 DNA: TGCAGTGCCATCCCTCGGAGGGGAAACTATGACTACACCTTC
CDR3 protein: CSAIPRRGNYDYTF
D gene: NA
J gene: TRBJ1-2
clone size: NA
V gene: TRBV20-1

CDR3 DNA: TGTGCCAGCAGCGTGGGAGGGCTCAATGAGCAGTTCTTC
CDR3 protein: CASSVGGLNEQFF
D gene: TRBD2
J gene: TRBJ2-1
clone size: many
V gene: TRBV9

CDR3 DNA: TGTGCCAGCAGTGTTTGGCAGACCTACGAGCAGTACTTC
CDR3 protein: CASSVWQTYEQYF
D gene: NA
J gene: TRBJ2-7
clone size: many
V gene: TRBV6-1

CDR3 DNA: TGTGCCAGCAGCTTAAGGTCCGGGATTGCCTACAATGAGCAGTTCTTC
CDR3 protein: CASSLRSGIAYNEQFF
D gene: NA
J gene: TRBJ2-1
clone size: few
V gene: TRBV11-3

CDR3 DNA: TGCAGCGTTGGCGGATGGGGGGATGGCTACACCTTC
CDR3 protein: CSVGGWGDGYTF
D gene: NA
J gene: TRBJ1-2
clone size: many
V gene: TRBV29-1

CDR3 DNA: TGTGCCAGCAGCCCCCGAAAAAAGACATTCGGTGAGGAAGGAGATACGCAGTATTTT
CDR3 protein: CASSPRKKTFGEEGDTQYF
D gene: NA
J gene: TRBJ2-3
clone size: many
V gene: TRBV9

CDR3 DNA: TGCAGCGTACAGGGGACCTACGAGCAGTACTTC
CDR3 protein: CSVQGTYEQYF
D gene: TRBD1
J gene: TRBJ2-7
clone size: many
V gene: TRBV29-1

CDR3 DNA: TGTGCCAGCTCACCAGGCCAATTCCGCACTGAAGCTTTCTTT
CDR3 protein: CASSPGQFRTEAFF
D gene: NA
J gene: TRBJ1-1
clone size: NA
V gene: TRBV18

CDR3 DNA: TGCAGCGTTGTAGGGCCTGCCACCGGGGAGCTGTTTTTT
CDR3 protein: CSVVGPATGELFF
D gene: NA
J gene: TRBJ2-2
clone size: few
V gene: TRBV29-1

CDR3 DNA: TGCGCCAGCAGCAGGGGGACCGGGGCCACCGGGGAGCTGTTTTTT
CDR3 protein: CASSRGTGATGELFF
D gene: NA
J gene: TRBJ2-2
clone size: NA
V gene: TRBV5-1

CDR3 DNA: TGTGCCTGGACAAGGACTAGCGGACCTATTAATGAGCAGTTCTTC
CDR3 protein: CAWTRTSGPINEQFF
D gene: TRBD2
J gene: TRBJ2-1
clone size: many
V gene: TRBV30

CDR3 DNA: TGTGCCAGCAGTGAAATGGCGCCTAGCGGGGCCACAGATACGCAGTATTTT
CDR3 protein: CASSEMAPSGATDTQYF
D gene: TRBD2
J gene: TRBJ2-3
clone size: many
V gene: TRBV25-1

CDR3 DNA: TGTGCCAGCAAACGACAGGGCACAGATACGCAGTATTTT
CDR3 protein: CASKRQGTDTQYF
D gene: NA
J gene: TRBJ2-3
clone size: few
V gene: TRBV5-4

CDR3 DNA: TGTGCCATCTCGGACAGGAGAGGAGACGAGCAGTACTTC
CDR3 protein: CAISDRRGDEQYF
D gene: TRBD1
J gene: TRBJ2-7
clone size: many
V gene: TRBV6-5

CDR3 DNA: TGTGCCAGCGCCTACCGGGACGGAGTTTATTCACCCCTCCACTTT
CDR3 protein: CASAYRDGVYSPLHF
D gene: NA
J gene: TRBJ1-6
clone size: once
V gene: TRBV9

CDR3 DNA: TGTGCCAGCAGCCCGGGAATGGGCAATCAGCCCCAGCATTTT
CDR3 protein: CASSPGMGNQPQHF
D gene: NA
J gene: TRBJ1-5
clone size: NA
V gene: TRBV7-6